Listed below are T cell receptor beta chains from one sample, sequenced in a study of response to subunit inactivated influenza vaccine. TCRdb re-analysed the RT-PCR reads in MiXCR, keeping a single row per CDR3 protein. The table lists 500,000 or so distinct CDR3 sequences, approximately 11% of them singletons, with more than 10% in the top ten. Source: PBMCs from blood, taken roughly 47 days after vaccination. Receptors were obtained from a man aged 45-65 years who received an inactivated influenza vaccine. Each CDR3 is given with its conserved first and last residue. Fields, in order: D gene, J gene, clone size, CDR3 length, V gene, CDR3 DNA, CDR3 protein. The D gene is left open where the match is weak. The size entry is marked missing in some rows and otherwise reads once, few, many or a size class.

.,TRBJ1-1,few,15,TRBV12-3/TRBV12-4,TGTGCCAGCAGCCGAATCGGAGGGGCGAACACTGAAGCTTTCTTT,CASSRIGGANTEAFF
.,TRBJ2-2,.,16,TRBV5-1,TGCGCCAGCAACGTGGCCCCTAGGCTGGACACCGGGGAGCTGTTTTTT,CASNVAPRLDTGELFF
.,TRBJ2-5,many,16,TRBV5-1,TGCGCCAGCAGCTTGACCTTGGCAGCACCTTCGGAGACCCAGTACTTC,CASSLTLAAPSETQYF
TRBD2,TRBJ2-3,few,15,TRBV20-1,TGCAGTGCTTCTCTAGCGGGGGGGAGATCGGGTACGCAGTATTTT,CSASLAGGRSGTQYF
.,TRBJ2-3,.,14,TRBV11-2,TGTGCCAGCAGCCCAACTGGACGAGCAGATACGCAGTATTTT,CASSPTGRADTQYF
TRBD2,TRBJ2-1,many,17,TRBV20-1,TGCAGTGCTAGGAATCCAGGACTAGCGAAAACCTACAATGAGCAGTTCTTC,CSARNPGLAKTYNEQFF
.,TRBJ1-1,few,14,TRBV12-3/TRBV12-4,TGTGCCAGCCGACTCCGGGTAGGGAACACTGAAGCTTTCTTT,CASRLRVGNTEAFF
.,TRBJ1-6,few,14,TRBV18,TGTGCCAGCTCACTAAAGGACAGAAATGGACCCCTCCACTTT,CASSLKDRNGPLHF
.,TRBJ2-5,few,18,TRBV4-2,TGTGCCAGCAGCCAAGTGCCCGGAGGGGGCGATCGTATGGAGACCCAGTACTTC,CASSQVPGGGDRMETQYF
TRBD1,TRBJ2-7,.,16,TRBV20-1,TGCAGTGCTAGTCTCCTCCCCGGGACAGGATCCTACGAGCAGTACTTC,CSASLLPGTGSYEQYF
TRBD1,TRBJ2-3,many,15,TRBV24-1,TGTGCCACCAGCCGGACAGGGACCCTCACAGATACGCAGTATTTT,CATSRTGTLTDTQYF
.,TRBJ2-3,few,15,TRBV19,TGTGCCAGTAGTATGATTGGTGAGGGCACAGATACGCAGTATTTT,CASSMIGEGTDTQYF
.,TRBJ1-5,few,14,TRBV3-1,TGTGCCAGCAGCCTCGATTCCTCACGTCAGCCCCAGCATTTT,CASSLDSSRQPQHF
.,TRBJ2-3,many,15,TRBV12-3/TRBV12-4,TGTGCCAGCAGTTTTTCCAGTGCTAGCACAGATACGCAGTATTTT,CASSFSSASTDTQYF
TRBD2,TRBJ2-1,.,15,TRBV12-3/TRBV12-4,TGTGCCAGCAGTCCTAGCGGGAGAAAGAACAATGAGCAGTTCTTC,CASSPSGRKNNEQFF
.,TRBJ2-3,.,13,TRBV20-1,TGCAGTGTCGCCGGGGGTATGAGAGATACGCAGTATTTT,CSVAGGMRDTQYF
.,TRBJ2-7,few,13,TRBV7-2,TGTGCCAGCAGCTCACGACGGCAGGGGGAGCAGTACTTC,CASSSRRQGEQYF
TRBD2,TRBJ2-7,few,14,TRBV20-1,TGCAGTGCTCTCCAGGGACTAGCGGATTACGAGCAGTACTTC,CSALQGLADYEQYF
.,TRBJ2-3,.,15,TRBV4-1,TGCGCCAGCAGCCAATTTGGGGACGGCACAGATACGCAGTATTTT,CASSQFGDGTDTQYF
TRBD2,TRBJ2-5,.,16,TRBV11-2,TGTGCCAGCAGCTATTCGACTAGCGGGAGGGTGGAGACCCAGTACTTC,CASSYSTSGRVETQYF
.,TRBJ2-3,few,13,TRBV20-1,TGCAGTGCTAGCCAGATCGGAACAGATACGCAGTATTTT,CSASQIGTDTQYF
TRBD1,TRBJ2-5,many,13,TRBV29-1,TGCAGCGTCGAGGGGGCGGTACAAGAGACCCAGTACTTC,CSVEGAVQETQYF
TRBD1,TRBJ1-5,.,15,TRBV10-3,TGTGCCATCAGCGAGACAGGGGCACTCAATCAGCCCCAGCATTTT,CAISETGALNQPQHF
TRBD1,TRBJ2-5,few,14,TRBV20-1,TGCAGTGCTAGAGATCTGCTCAGGGGGGAGACCCAGTACTTC,CSARDLLRGETQYF
.,TRBJ2-1,few,16,TRBV6-5,TGTGCCAGCAGTTACTCAGGGTCCCTTGGTTACAATGAGCAGTTCTTC,CASSYSGSLGYNEQFF
.,TRBJ2-2,once,15,TRBV11-2,TGTGCCAGCAGCTTATTTTCGGCCCTCACCGGGGAGCTGTTTTTT,CASSLFSALTGELFF
.,TRBJ1-5,.,16,TRBV3-1,TGTGCCAGCAGCCAAGGAGGCAGAGCAAGGAATCAGCCCCAGCATTTT,CASSQGGRARNQPQHF
.,TRBJ2-1,.,11,TRBV19,TGTGCCAGTGCAGTCTACAATGAGCAGTTCTTC,CASAVYNEQFF
.,TRBJ1-2,few,11,TRBV6-2/TRBV6-3,TGTGCCGCCGGAAGTGCGGGAGGCTACACCTTC,CAAGSAGGYTF
TRBD1,TRBJ2-7,few,14,TRBV7-6,TGTGCCAGCAGCACCCGGACAGGGGCCGACGAGCAGTACTTC,CASSTRTGADEQYF
.,TRBJ2-3,few,13,TRBV6-1,TGTGCCATAGGACTGTCCGGACGAGATACGCAGTATTTT,CAIGLSGRDTQYF
TRBD2,TRBJ2-1,many,16,TRBV5-1,TGCGCCAGCAGCTTGGCCTTGTTAGCGGGAGTCTATGAGCAGTTCTTC,CASSLALLAGVYEQFF
.,TRBJ2-3,few,15,TRBV3-1,TGTGCCAGCAGCCAAGATCGGGGTTTCCCAGATACGCAGTATTTT,CASSQDRGFPDTQYF
TRBD2,TRBJ2-7,few,15,TRBV28,TGTGCCAGCAGTCCAAGACTAGCGGGAGTGTGGGAGCAGTACTTC,CASSPRLAGVWEQYF
TRBD2,TRBJ2-5,many,19,TRBV11-1,TGTGCCAGCAGATCAACTAGCGGGAGGGCTTCGATGTACCAAGAGACCCAGTACTTC,CASRSTSGRASMYQETQYF
TRBD1,TRBJ2-7,.,14,TRBV7-2,TGTGCCAGCAGTCCGACAGGGGACTCCTACGAGCAGTACTTC,CASSPTGDSYEQYF
.,TRBJ1-1,many,12,TRBV15,TGTGCCACCAGCGCGGGGCGGACTGAAGCTTTCTTT,CATSAGRTEAFF
.,TRBJ1-5,many,14,TRBV4-3,TGCGCCAGCAGCCAAGTCGGAGGGGATCAGCCCCAGCATTTT,CASSQVGGDQPQHF
.,TRBJ1-2,.,12,TRBV6-2/TRBV6-3,TGTGCCAGCAGTTACATCGGTGGCGGCTACACCTTC,CASSYIGGGYTF
.,TRBJ1-6,few,13,TRBV10-3,TGTGCCAAAGTGATTGAGGATAATTCACCCCTCCACTTT,CAKVIEDNSPLHF
.,TRBJ2-1,few,13,TRBV5-5,TGTGCCAGCAGGCCCTTGGCCTACAATGAGCAGTTCTTC,CASRPLAYNEQFF
TRBD2,TRBJ2-3,many,14,TRBV12-3/TRBV12-4,TGTGCCAGCAGTTTAGGACTAGCAACAGATACGCAGTATTTT,CASSLGLATDTQYF
.,TRBJ1-2,few,13,TRBV5-6,TGTGCCAGCACCATGACGAGGGACTATGGCTACACCTTC,CASTMTRDYGYTF
.,TRBJ2-3,.,15,TRBV7-9,TGTGCCAGCAGCTTATTGAAGAGTGGCACAGATACGCAGTATTTT,CASSLLKSGTDTQYF
.,TRBJ1-1,few,13,TRBV11-2,TGTGCCAGCAGCTTGGGGGGATGGACTGAAGCTTTCTTT,CASSLGGWTEAFF